The clone carrying this TCR beta chain was counted at least ten times. Amplified regions were TCR beta CDR3 sequences from RNA transcripts. TCR CDR3 regions were first amplified by RT-PCR with HTBI primers. TCRdb re-derived calls from the multiplex PCR reads in MiXCR, one entry per CDR3 protein. The sample consists of 250,000 to 300,000 distinct CDR3 sequences, more than 10% of them appearing once. These data come from a study of T cells in Graves' hyperthyroidism and ophthalmopathy. The CDR3 runs to 15 residues. The germline CDR1 and CDR2 sequences are SEHNR and FQNEAQ (reference sequence). V dropped 5 bases and J dropped 4; count of bases not matched to a gene: 6.

This chain connects TRBV7-9 to TRBJ2-1; TRBD2 agrees at 9 bases. This clonotype was sampled from a woman in her twenties or thirties with Graves' hyperthyroidism that later progressed to Graves' ophthalmopathy. Source material: blood. For the CDR3, the DNA is TGTGCCAGCAGCACAGCGGGAGGATCGTACAATGAGCAGTTCTTC. Its translation: CASSTAGGSYNEQFF.